The next 12 T cell receptor beta chains were all read from a single sample in a study of shared clonotypes between healthy human individuals (TCRdb year 2020). Libraries were prepared through the immunoSEQ multiplex PCR assay. This is the immuneACCESS table as TCRdb keeps it, with only in-frame sequences that have V and J called. A part of the clones is gone; compared with another copy, unresolved V genes explain less than half, and the rest is unexplained. The sample data list about 980,000 clones, and about three quarters of these were observed just once. The ten largest make up roughly 1.5% of the sample. The sample comprised memory CD4+ T cells sorted from blood. Interpreted using the paper, the cell subset or site label stands for: CD45RA-negative fraction. All receptors come from a man aged 18-30 years in good health.

The rearrangement joins TRBV29-1 to TRBJ1-4, with D tentatively TRBD1 (6 bases). Trimming left V 6 bases short and J 8 bases short, with 16 bases between. This CDR3 has 13 residues. Per the germline V gene, CDR1 is SQVTM and CDR2 is ANQGSEA. The CDR3 region has the DNA TGCAGCGTCCGGGACAACCAAAAGGAAAAACTGTTTTTT. Translated, it gives CSVRDNQKEKLFF.

Turning to this clone: This CDR3 is also generated by other DNA sequences in the sample. The rearrangement links TRBV7-2 to TRBJ2-6; tentative D call: TRBD2 (6 bases). Germline CDR1 reads SGHTA; CDR2 reads FQGNSA. V was shortened by 3 bases and J by 2 bases, with 8 bases between the two germline ends. The CDR3 totals 15 residues. The CDR3 region has the DNA TGTGCCAGCAGCTTTGGGGGGACTGGGGCCAACGTCCTGACTTTC. Amino acids: CASSFGGTGANVLTF.

This clone was detected only a few times. This chain connects TRBV11-2 to TRBJ2-5; D is unclear. Germline V CDR1 and CDR2: SGHAT, FQNNGV. V was clipped by 5 bases and J by 1 base, with 17 bases between them. The CDR3 spans 16 residues. This chain's CDR3 is CASSTQETQFQETQYF. The DNA for the CDR3 is TGTGCCAGCAGCACACAAGAGACACAATTCCAAGAGACCCAGTACTTC.

The chain uses TRBV4-2 and TRBJ2-7; D ambiguous. CDR3 length: 13 amino acids. With 5 bases removed from V and 3 bases from J, the gap between germline ends came to 11 bases. Germline V gene lookup returns CDR1 LGHNA and CDR2 YNFKEQ. The CDR3 protein is CASSREINYEQYF. The CDR3 nucleotides read TGTGCCAGCAGCAGGGAAATAAACTACGAGCAGTACTTC.

The chain couples TRBV7-6 to TRBJ2-5, with no clear D. This CDR3 has 16 residues. The germline CDR1 and CDR2 sequences are SGHVS and FNYEAQ. The germline V and J ends were trimmed by 5 bases and 1 base, with 17 bases remaining between them. The CDR3 loop is CASSPSEAIIQETQYF. CDR3 nucleotide sequence: TGTGCCAGCAGCCCCAGCGAGGCGATAATCCAAGAGACCCAGTACTTC.

This clone was seen at least ten times. The genes are TRBV11-2 and TRBJ2-3; 9 bases match TRBD2. V dropped 6 bases and J dropped 7; count of bases not matched to a gene: 8. This CDR3 has 14 residues. CDR1 is SGHAT, CDR2 FQNNGV, per germline. DNA of the CDR3: TGTGCCAGCAGACGGCGGGGGGGTCGTCATACGCAGTATTTT. Protein: CASRRRGGRHTQYF. Filled out from reference TRBV11-2 and TRBJ2-3, the complete variable domain reads EAGVAQSPRYKIIEKRQSVAFWCNPISGHATLYWYQQILGQGPKLLIQFQNNGVVDDSQLPKDRFSAERLKGVDSTLKIQPAKLEDSAVYLCASRRRGGRHTQYFGPGTRLTVL.

The chain combines TRBV4-1 with TRBJ2-3, with D possibly TRBD2 on 6 matching bases. V was cut by 5 bases and J by 2 bases, with 14 bases left in between. The CDR3 is 15 amino acids. CDR1 is MGHRA, CDR2 YSYEKL, per germline. CDR3: CASSARDWPTDTQYF. The DNA of the CDR3 is TGCGCCAGCAGCGCGCGGGACTGGCCCACAGATACGCAGTATTTT.

This clone was counted a few times. The V call is TRBV5-4, the J call TRBJ1-2; no reliable D call. The CDR3 spans 14 residues. V dropped 1 base and J dropped 5 bases, with 12 bases sitting between them. Germline values: CDR1 SGHNT, CDR2 YYREEE (reference sequence). This CDR3 reads CASSLTGLGYGYTF. CDR3 DNA sequence: TGTGCCAGCAGCTTGACCGGGTTGGGGTATGGCTACACCTTC.

J is TRBJ1-6 and V is TRBV2, with D hard to call. Per the germline V gene, CDR1 is SNHLY and CDR2 is FYNNEI. V gave up 4 bases and J gave up 9 bases, with 16 bases separating them. This CDR3 region has 15 residues. The DNA for the CDR3 is TGTGCCAGCAGTGCAACGACCGTTTTCGGTTCACCCCTCCACTTT. The encoded protein is CASSATTVFGSPLHF.

The V gene is TRBV6-1, the J gene TRBJ1-4; TRBD1 is a possible D gene (5 bases). CDR1 and CDR2 from the germline V gene are MNHNS and SASEGT. The CDR3 totals 13 residues. Here the CDR3 reads CAGRGTTNEKLFF. CDR3 bases: TGTGCTGGGAGGGGCACAACTAATGAAAAACTGTTTTTT.

J is TRBJ1-6 and V is TRBV5-1; 10 bases match TRBD1. Per germline, CDR1 SGHRS and CDR2 YFSETQ. V dropped 7 bases and J dropped 10; count of bases not matched to a gene: 2. The CDR3 sequence is 12 residues long. The CDR3 sequence: CASGTGESPLHF. CDR3 in DNA: TGCGCCAGCGGGACAGGGGAATCACCCCTCCACTTT.

The chain links TRBV7-8 to TRBJ2-2; the D is unclear. V lost 1 base, J lost 3 bases, and 6 bases lay in between. The CDR3 totals 14 residues. The germline gives CDR1 SGHVS, CDR2 FQNEAQ. The CDR3 here is CASSLGADTGELFF. In nucleotides, the CDR3 is TGTGCCAGCAGCTTAGGGGCAGACACCGGGGAGCTGTTTTTT.